This TCR beta chain is from a study of Tregs in tolerant kidney transplant recipients. Whole-study context: Recipient cells were told from donor cells by antibody staining.

CDR1 and CDR2 (germline): SGHTA, FQGTGA. V was cut by 2 bases and J by 9 bases, with 20 bases left in between. The CDR3 is 16 amino acids. Clones were sequenced by immunoSEQ multiplex PCR, and TCRdb holds only the in-frame ones, with some missing. The data hold about 19,000 clones, with 55% to 75% observed a single time. The table lists this clone with a count of one. Its antigen is as yet unknown. The J gene is TRBJ2-1, the V gene TRBV7-3; D possibly corresponds to TRBD2 (5 bases). The TCR was taken from a human donor in good health. The specimen sequenced was Tregs from blood cultured with allogeneic cells. In DNA, the CDR3 is TGTGCCAGCAGCTTAGGGTTGCCAGGTCAGGCGGGTGAGCAGTTCTTC. Amino acid sequence: CASSLGLPGQAGEQFF.